This entry lists 22 T cell receptor beta chains sequenced from one sample in a study of shared clonotypes between healthy human individuals (TCRdb year 2020). CD8 naive samples consisted of CD45RO-negative cells that were positively selected for CCR7, yielding a CD45RA+CCR7+ population without TemRA cells. Library preparation was by the immunoSEQ multiplex PCR assay. The source is immuneACCESS, and TCRdb retained only in-frame sequences with V and J called. Part of the clones is not carried over; for the studies checked, unresolved V genes explain less than half of this, and the remainder is unexplained. The sample table shows about 2.2 million clones, and 93% are seen once. In total, the top ten clones hold approximately 1.7% of the sample. The sequenced sample consisted of naive CD8+ T cells from PBMCs. Reading the label with the study, this specimen's cell subset or site is: CD45RA+CCR7+. These receptors all come from a man aged 18 to 30 in good health. Some clones in this sample may be carry-over from other donors' samples.

This rearrangement joins TRBV5-1 to TRBJ1-5; D is ambiguous. This CDR3 is built from 17 residues. The ends were cut back, 0 bases at V and 5 bases at J, with 18 bases in the middle. Germline CDR1 is SGHRS and CDR2 is YFSETQ. CDR3 loop: CASSLDGLGTPHQPQHF. The DNA for the CDR3 is TGCGCCAGCAGCTTGGACGGGCTGGGAACGCCCCATCAGCCCCAGCATTTT.

The chain uses TRBV2 and TRBJ1-2; 7 bases are shared with TRBD1. The CDR3 loop spans 16 amino acids. Germline-derived CDR1 and CDR2 are SNHLY and FYNNEI. The junction had 17 bases not matched to a gene; V was cut back by 7 bases and J by 6 bases. CDR3 amino acids: CASILWGLTGSDGYTF. CDR3 nucleotides: TGTGCCAGCATTCTCTGGGGGTTGACAGGGAGCGATGGCTACACCTTC. The full variable domain, its missing parts supplied by reference TRBV2 and TRBJ1-2, is EPEVTQTPSHQVTQMGQEVILRCVPISNHLYFYWYRQILGQKVEFLVSFYNNEISEKSEIFDDQFSVERPDGSNFTLKIRSTKLEDSAMYFCASILWGLTGSDGYTFGSGTRLTVV.

The genes are TRBV4-3 and TRBJ2-7; D is possibly TRBD2 (6 bases). Germline values: CDR1 LGHNA, CDR2 YSLEER. This CDR3 has 18 amino acids. Trimming removed 3 bases from V and 0 bases from J, with 21 bases in between. CDR3 in amino acids: CASSQDPPLAKSSYEQYF. The DNA of the CDR3 is TGCGCCAGCAGCCAGGACCCACCTCTAGCGAAGAGCTCCTACGAGCAGTACTTC.

Regarding this clone: Distinct nucleotide sequences in the sample also encode this CDR3. The chain is built from TRBV28 and TRBJ2-3; 10 bases agree with TRBD2. The CDR3 runs to 15 residues. The germline V gene encodes CDR1 MDHEN and CDR2 SYDVKM. The V segment lost 4 bases and the J segment 3 bases; nucleotides outside the gene matches: 4. CDR3 nucleotide sequence: TGTGCCAGCAGTTCCTTTAGCGGGAGGACAGATACGCAGTATTTT. This codes for CASSSFSGRTDTQYF.

J is TRBJ2-7 and V is TRBV30, with D tentatively TRBD2 (5 bases). From germline, CDR1 is GTSNPN and CDR2 SVGIG (reference sequence). The V end was cut by 2 bases, the J end by 2 bases, with 25 bases between. This CDR3 comprises 18 residues. The CDR3: CAWSPTADFLPVTYEQYF. The CDR3 DNA sequence: TGTGCCTGGAGTCCGACCGCGGACTTTTTGCCGGTAACCTACGAGCAGTACTTC.

About this clone itself: Other DNA sequences in the sample encode the same CDR3. The chain employs TRBV5-1 and TRBJ1-5; tentative D call: TRBD1 (5 bases). Between the trimmed V and J ends, which lost 0 bases and 6 bases, there was a span of 7 bases. CDR3 length: 13 amino acids. Germline lookup yields CDR1 SGHRS and CDR2 YFSETQ. CDR3 DNA sequence: TGCGCCAGCAGCTTGGCCGGGGGTCAGCCCCAGCATTTT. Its protein is CASSLAGGQPQHF.

This rearrangement joins TRBV15 to TRBJ1-5; TRBD1 matches at 8 bases. V shed 0 bases, J shed 15 bases, and the junction held 10 bases outside the gene matches. CDR3 length: 14 amino acids. CDR1 LNHNV and CDR2 YYDKDF come from the germline V gene (reference sequence). The CDR3 bases are TGTGCCACCAGCAGAGATCGTAAGGGACAGGAGGCGCATTTT. This translates into CATSRDRKGQEAHF.

This chain uses TRBV5-4 with TRBJ2-7, with 11 bases lining up with TRBD2. The germline CDR1 and CDR2 sequences are SGHNT and YYREEE (reference sequence). Trimming took 0 bases from V and 3 from J; bases not matched to a gene: 5. The CDR3 has 16 amino acids. This CDR3 reads CASSLEGTSGFYEQYF. The CDR3 region has the DNA TGTGCCAGCAGCTTGGAGGGGACTAGCGGATTCTACGAGCAGTACTTC.

The chain couples TRBV28 to TRBJ1-1; D ambiguous. CDR3 length equals 13 residues. The ends were cut back, 10 bases at V and 0 bases at J, with 12 bases in the middle. Germline assignment: CDR1 MDHEN and CDR2 SYDVKM. The DNA of the CDR3 is TGTGCCACCGAGGCCCCTCTGAACACTGAAGCTTTCTTT. As protein: CATEAPLNTEAFF.

This chain uses TRBV7-6 with TRBJ2-3; weak D call: TRBD2 (5 bases). Trimming took 3 bases from V and 0 from J, leaving 10 bases between them. The germline V gene has CDR1 SGHVS and CDR2 FNYEAQ. This CDR3 contains 15 residues. The CDR3, as DNA: TGTGCCAGCAGCTTCGGGGTTACGAGCACAGATACGCAGTATTTT. Encoded protein: CASSFGVTSTDTQYF.

The table lists this clone with a count of one. The genes are TRBV9 and TRBJ2-7; possible D gene TRBD2, 6 bases. Germline V gene sequence: CDR1 SGDLS, CDR2 YYNGEE. V lost 0 bases and J lost 2, with 12 bases in between. CDR3 size: 15 residues. The DNA for the CDR3 is TGTGCCAGCAGCGTAGGGGAGCGGGTCACCTACGAGCAGTACTTC. Protein: CASSVGERVTYEQYF.

The V call is TRBV19, the J call TRBJ1-1; 9 positions match TRBD1. Looked up from germline, CDR1 is LNHDA and CDR2 is SQIVND (reference sequence). The V gene end was trimmed by 6 bases and the J gene end by 7 bases; junction bases not matched to a gene: 3. There are 12 residues in the CDR3. Here the CDR3 reads CASRTDRGEAFF. The CDR3 DNA is TGTGCCAGTAGGACGGACAGGGGTGAAGCTTTCTTT.

The V and J genes are TRBV27 and TRBJ2-1, with unresolved D. This CDR3 is built from 14 residues. V lost 2 bases, J lost 9 bases, and 14 bases lay in between. Germline V gene sequence: CDR1 MNHEY, CDR2 SMNVEV (reference sequence). CDR3 sequence (DNA): TGTGCCAGCAGTTTACTAGTGGGATCGGGTGAGCAGTTCTTC. Translation: CASSLLVGSGEQFF.

This rearrangement joins TRBV10-3 to TRBJ1-3; D unresolved. Trimming removed 2 bases at V and 1 base at J, with 9 bases between. The CDR3 covers 15 residues. Germline V CDR1 and CDR2: ENHRY, SYGVKD. The CDR3 reads CAISEPDFSGNTIYF. Written as DNA, the CDR3 is TGTGCCATCAGTGAGCCCGACTTTTCTGGAAACACCATATATTTT.

This rearrangement joins TRBV7-9 to TRBJ2-5, with TRBD2 matching 8 bases. This CDR3 has 18 residues. V lost 3 bases and J lost 4; bases outside the gene matches: 16. The V gene's germline CDR1 is SEHNR and CDR2 FQNEAQ (reference sequence). The CDR3 nucleotides read TGTGCCAGCAGCTTGGGGTTGGGGCGGGAGGCCCACAGAGAGACCCAGTACTTC. It specifies CASSLGLGREAHRETQYF.

This chain links TRBV27 with TRBJ2-2; D gene ambiguous. This CDR3 contains 14 residues. The ends were cut back, 6 bases at V and 7 bases at J, with 15 bases in the middle. CDR1 is MNHEY, CDR2 SMNVEV, per germline (reference sequence). CDR3 coding DNA: TGTGCCAGCAGCGACCAACTCGAGGTCGGGGAGCTGTTTTTT. This gives the protein CASSDQLEVGELFF.

The V call is TRBV6-1, the J call TRBJ2-7; 9 bases map to TRBD1. The CDR3 covers 13 residues. The germline V gene has CDR1 MNHNS and CDR2 SASEGT. The V and J ends lost 2 bases and 6 bases, in that order; junction bases with no gene match: 2. The CDR3 protein is CASSERDRAEQYF. The DNA of the CDR3 is TGTGCCAGCAGTGAAAGGGACAGGGCCGAGCAGTACTTC.

The chain employs TRBV15 and TRBJ1-5; possible D gene TRBD1, 5 bases. The germline V gene encodes CDR1 LNHNV and CDR2 YYDKDF (reference sequence). The V gene lost 2 bases and the J gene lost 3 bases, with 11 bases spanning the gap. The CDR3 is made up of 15 amino acids. The CDR3 is CATSRPDTDNQPQHF. The CDR3 nucleotides are TGTGCCACCAGCAGACCGGACACGGACAATCAGCCCCAGCATTTT.

The chain employs TRBV7-9 and TRBJ1-5; no reliable D call. Germline V gene lookup returns CDR1 SEHNR and CDR2 FQNEAQ (reference sequence). The CDR3 covers 14 residues. Trimming left V 3 bases short and J 4 bases short, with 10 bases between. CDR3 coding DNA: TGTGCCAGCAGCTTTAACAACAATAATCAGCCCCAGCATTTT. It specifies CASSFNNNNQPQHF. The full variable domain, its missing parts supplied by reference TRBV7-9 and TRBJ1-5, is DTGVSQNPRHKITKRGQNVTFRCDPISEHNRLYWYRQTLGQGPEFLTYFQNEAQLEKSRLLSDRFSAERPKGSFSTLEIQRTEQGDSAMYLCASSFNNNNQPQHFGDGTRLSIL.

The rearrangement links TRBV7-3 to TRBJ2-3, with 8 bases fitting TRBD2. The CDR3 loop spans 15 amino acids. V shed 5 bases and J 4 bases; nucleotides not matched to a gene: 8. Germline V CDR1 and CDR2: SGHTA, FQGTGA. The CDR3 DNA reads TGTGCCAGCAGCCCCTCGGGACTAGTCGCAGATACGCAGTATTTT. It translates to CASSPSGLVADTQYF.

On this clone itself: This may be a read error: a much more frequent sequence differs by one nucleotide. The chain carries TRBV28 and TRBJ2-7; D gene unclear. V lost 3 bases to trimming and J lost 2 bases, with 8 bases between them. The V gene's germline CDR1 is MDHEN and CDR2 SYDVKM. This CDR3 has 13 amino acids. The CDR3 coding sequence is TGTGCCAGCAGTTTCGGCAGCACCTACGAGCAGTACTTC. Translation: CASSFGSTYEQYF.

V and J are TRBV6-5 and TRBJ2-1; D gene ambiguous. V dropped 5 bases and J dropped 3 bases, with 11 bases sitting between them. The germline CDR1 and CDR2 sequences are MNHEY and SVGAGI. CDR3 length: 14 residues. The CDR3 DNA follows: TGTGCCAGCAGTCCGTCGCCTCTCTACAATGAGCAGTTCTTC. Its translation is CASSPSPLYNEQFF.